This is a list of T cell receptor beta chains from one sample in a study of blood T cell repertoires in COVID-19. Some clones are missing from TCRdb's copy, which holds only in-frame ones; the method was immunoSEQ multiplex PCR. The sample includes some 190,000 clones, 85% to 90% seen only once; the top ten take 20% to 25%. The sample consisted of PBMCs or T cells enriched from blood (not recorded which). The receptors derive from a woman between 40 and 55 years old in a cohort exposed to, infected with or recovered from COVID-19 (not recorded which). CDR3s include the opening cysteine and the closing phenylalanine or tryptophan. A D gene is named only where the DNA matches it firmly. Size is stated for part of the rows, as once, few or many counts, or as a class when the clone is expanded.

clone size	V gene	D gene	J gene	CDR3 protein	CDR3 DNA
NA	TRBV19	NA	TRBJ1-2	CASSIRVNYGYTF	TGTGCCAGTAGTATTCGGGTTAACTATGGCTACACCTTC
NA	TRBV11-3	TRBD2	TRBJ2-1	CASKSSGRSNEQFF	TGTGCCAGCAAGTCTAGCGGGAGAAGCAATGAGCAGTTCTTC
NA	TRBV28	NA	TRBJ1-2	CASSLSQVHGYTF	TGTGCCAGCAGTTTGAGCCAGGTCCATGGCTACACCTTC
once	TRBV10-3	NA	TRBJ1-3	CAIAPGIAGNTIYF	TGTGCCATCGCTCCAGGGATCGCTGGAAACACCATATATTTT
NA	TRBV4-3	TRBD2	TRBJ2-5	CASSPNRGLAGAWYQETQYF	TGCGCCAGCAGCCCCAATAGGGGACTAGCGGGAGCCTGGTACCAAGAGACCCAGTACTTC
few	TRBV4-1	TRBD1	TRBJ1-1	CASSPRQGGTEAFF	TGCGCCAGCAGCCCAAGACAGGGGGGGACTGAAGCTTTCTTT
NA	TRBV3-1/TRBV3-2	NA	TRBJ1-2	CASSQRRTANYGYTF	TGTGCCAGCAGCCAAAGAAGAACAGCTAACTATGGCTACACCTTC
NA	TRBV4-2	NA	TRBJ1-3	CASSQDRSSGNTIYF	TGTGCCAGCAGCCAAGACCGGTCCTCTGGAAACACCATATATTTT
NA	TRBV9	TRBD1	TRBJ1-2	CASSVGDRPSYGYTF	TGTGCCAGCAGCGTGGGGGACAGGCCTTCCTATGGCTACACCTTC
NA	TRBV27	TRBD2	TRBJ2-3	CASSTISGTYTDTQYF	TGTGCCAGCAGTACAATCAGCGGGACCTACACAGATACGCAGTATTTT
NA	TRBV15	NA	TRBJ2-7	CATSRGKSDFTYEQYF	TGTGCCACCAGCAGAGGTAAATCCGACTTTACCTACGAGCAGTACTTC
NA	TRBV4-1	TRBD2	TRBJ2-2	CASSQPKEQRGSTGELFF	TGCGCCAGCAGCCAACCAAAGGAACAGCGGGGGTCCACCGGGGAGCTGTTTTTT
NA	TRBV6-2/TRBV6-3	NA	TRBJ1-2	CASSYSGGIYGYTF	TGTGCCAGCAGTTACAGTGGGGGGATCTATGGCTACACCTTC
NA	TRBV28	TRBD1	TRBJ1-2	CASSRRDSTHYGYTF	TGTGCCAGCAGTCGCCGGGACAGTACCCACTATGGCTACACCTTC
NA	TRBV11-3	NA	TRBJ1-1	CASSTGGAEITEAFF	TGTGCCAGCAGCACTGGGGGGGCTGAGATCACTGAAGCTTTCTTT
NA	TRBV15	TRBD1	TRBJ1-4	CATSVRRGQGNEKLFF	TGTGCCACCAGCGTCCGAAGGGGACAGGGTAATGAAAAACTGTTTTTT
NA	TRBV6-6	NA	TRBJ1-2	CASRELRAGGYTF	TGTGCCAGCAGGGAACTCAGGGCAGGGGGCTACACCTTC
NA	TRBV6-1	NA	TRBJ1-5	CASSAWEGLSNQPQHF	TGTGCCAGCAGTGCATGGGAGGGACTTAGCAATCAGCCCCAGCATTTT
once	TRBV7-2	NA	TRBJ2-2	CASSPRGPLSTGELFF	TGTGCCAGCAGCCCCCGCGGGCCCTTAAGCACCGGGGAGCTGTTTTTT
NA	TRBV5-1	NA	TRBJ2-1	CASSMRVDNEQFF	TGCGCCAGCAGCATGCGTGTGGACAATGAGCAGTTCTTC
NA	TRBV20-1	NA	TRBJ2-3	CSASKTDTQYF	TGCAGTGCTAGCAAAACAGATACGCAGTATTTT